The clone carrying this TCR beta chain came up many times. The antigen is not known. V lost 2 bases and J lost 5, with 12 bases in between. The germline V gene has CDR1 MNHNY and CDR2 SVGAGI (reference sequence). The CDR3 loop spans 14 amino acids. Sequencing used immunoSEQ multiplex PCR; TCRdb keeps in-frame clones, though not all of them. The table includes over 200,000 clones, less than 90% detected once. This sample is part of a study of cytomegalovirus exposure and HLA in healthy donors. Findings and caveats of the study: Confirmation in vitro established that three CMV-associated chains were specific for CMV antigens. The investigators catalogued 180 or so TCR beta chains as cytomegalovirus-associated. Using the classifier, cytomegalovirus status was reportedly diagnosed with high specificity and sensitivity.

Sequences were obtained from PBMCs. This sequence was found in a woman younger than 35 in good health and CMV-seronegative. The chain carries TRBV6-6 and TRBJ1-1, with D unresolved. CDR3 nucleotide sequence: TGTGCCAGCAGTTACGAGGGTTTACGGACTGAAGCTTTCTTT. This codes for CASSYEGLRTEAFF.